Described below is a single T cell receptor beta chain sequence and its context. This record belongs to a study of blood T cell repertoires in COVID-19. Clones were sequenced by immunoSEQ multiplex PCR, and TCRdb holds only the in-frame ones, with some missing. The sample shows fewer than 250,000 clones, about nine tenths of them seen only once. The sequence was obtained from a man aged 30 to 39 with acute or convalescent COVID-19. The sample was peripheral blood.

DNA for the CDR3: TGTGCCAGCAGTGTCACTAGCGCGTACGAGCAGTACTTC. Its protein is CASSVTSAYEQYF. The chain has TRBV28 and TRBJ2-7, with TRBD2 identical over 7 bases. The length of the CDR3 is 13 residues. Germline loops: CDR1 MDHEN, CDR2 SYDVKM. The V and J ends lost 5 bases and 4 bases, in that order; junction bases with no gene match: 5.